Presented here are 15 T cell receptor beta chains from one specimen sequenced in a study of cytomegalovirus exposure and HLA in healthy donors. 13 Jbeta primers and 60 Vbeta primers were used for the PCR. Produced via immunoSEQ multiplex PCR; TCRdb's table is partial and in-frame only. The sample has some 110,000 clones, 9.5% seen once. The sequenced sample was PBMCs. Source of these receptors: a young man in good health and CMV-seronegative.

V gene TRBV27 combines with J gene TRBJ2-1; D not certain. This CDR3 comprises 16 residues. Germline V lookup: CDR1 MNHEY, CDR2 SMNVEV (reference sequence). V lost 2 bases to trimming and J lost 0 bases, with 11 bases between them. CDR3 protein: CASSLTSLSSYNEQFF. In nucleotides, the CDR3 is TGTGCCAGCAGTTTAACGTCACTTAGCTCCTACAATGAGCAGTTCTTC.

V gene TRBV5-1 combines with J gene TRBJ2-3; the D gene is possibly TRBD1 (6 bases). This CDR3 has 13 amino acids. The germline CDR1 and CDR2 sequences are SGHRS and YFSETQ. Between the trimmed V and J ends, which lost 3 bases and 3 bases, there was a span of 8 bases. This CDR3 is CASSSGTTDTQYF. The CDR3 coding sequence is TGCGCCAGCAGCTCCGGGACAACAGATACGCAGTATTTT.

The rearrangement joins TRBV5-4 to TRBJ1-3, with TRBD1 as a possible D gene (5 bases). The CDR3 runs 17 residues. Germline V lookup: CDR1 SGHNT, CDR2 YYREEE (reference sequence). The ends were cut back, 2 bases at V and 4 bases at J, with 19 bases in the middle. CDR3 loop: CASSFVPSVSGGNTIYF. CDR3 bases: TGTGCCAGCAGCTTTGTCCCTTCGGTGTCAGGGGGAAACACCATATATTTT.

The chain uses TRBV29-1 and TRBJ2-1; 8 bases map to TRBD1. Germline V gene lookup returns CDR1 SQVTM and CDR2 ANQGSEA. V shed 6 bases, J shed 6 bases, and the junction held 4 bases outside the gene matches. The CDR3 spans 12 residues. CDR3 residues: CSVTRGLNEQFF. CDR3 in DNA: TGCAGCGTAACCAGGGGGCTCAATGAGCAGTTCTTC.

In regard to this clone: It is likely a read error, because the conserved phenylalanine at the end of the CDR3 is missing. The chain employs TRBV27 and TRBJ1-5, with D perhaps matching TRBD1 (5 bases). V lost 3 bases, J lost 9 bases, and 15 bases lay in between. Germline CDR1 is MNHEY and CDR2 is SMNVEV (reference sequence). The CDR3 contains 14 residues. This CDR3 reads CASSLGGRWSPQHL. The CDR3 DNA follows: TGTGCCAGCAGTTTGGGGGGACGGTGGTCGCCCCAGCATCTT.

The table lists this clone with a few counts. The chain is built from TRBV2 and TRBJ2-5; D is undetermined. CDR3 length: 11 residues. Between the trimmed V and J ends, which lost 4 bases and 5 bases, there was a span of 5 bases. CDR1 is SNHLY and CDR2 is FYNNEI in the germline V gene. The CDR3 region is CASSVYETQYF. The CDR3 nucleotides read TGTGCCAGCAGTGTATATGAGACCCAGTACTTC.

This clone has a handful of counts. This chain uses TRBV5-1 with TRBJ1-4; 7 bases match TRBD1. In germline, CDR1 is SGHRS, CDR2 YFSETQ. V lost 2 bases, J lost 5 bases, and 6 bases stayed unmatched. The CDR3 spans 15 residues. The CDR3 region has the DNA TGCGCCAGCAGCTTAAGGGAACAGGGGAATGAAAAACTGTTTTTT. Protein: CASSLREQGNEKLFF.

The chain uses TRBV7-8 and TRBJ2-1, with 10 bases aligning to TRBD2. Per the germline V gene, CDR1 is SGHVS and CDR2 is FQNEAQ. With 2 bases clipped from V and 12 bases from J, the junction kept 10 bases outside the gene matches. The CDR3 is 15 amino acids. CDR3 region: CASSLSAGGPQGQFF. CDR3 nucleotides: TGTGCCAGCAGCTTATCAGCGGGGGGGCCCCAGGGGCAGTTCTTC. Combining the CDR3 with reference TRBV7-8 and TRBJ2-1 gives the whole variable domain GAGVSQSPRYKVAKRGQDVALRCDPISGHVSLFWYQQALGQGPEFLTYFQNEAQLDKSGLPSDRFFAERPEGSVSTLKIQRTQQEDSAVYLCASSLSAGGPQGQFFGPGTRLTVL.

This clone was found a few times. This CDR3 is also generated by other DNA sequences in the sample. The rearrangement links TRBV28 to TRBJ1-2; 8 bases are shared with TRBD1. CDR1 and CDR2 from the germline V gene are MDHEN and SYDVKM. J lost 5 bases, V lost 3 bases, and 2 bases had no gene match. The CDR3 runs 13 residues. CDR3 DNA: TGTGCCAGCAGTTTTACAGGGGGGTATGGCTACACCTTC. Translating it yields CASSFTGGYGYTF.

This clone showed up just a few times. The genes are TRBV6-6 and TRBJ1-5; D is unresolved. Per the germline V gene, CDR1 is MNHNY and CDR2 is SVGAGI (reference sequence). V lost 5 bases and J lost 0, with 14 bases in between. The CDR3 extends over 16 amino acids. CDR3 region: CASSPGISYSNQPQHF. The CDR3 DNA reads TGTGCCAGCAGTCCCGGGATTTCTTATAGCAATCAGCCCCAGCATTTT.

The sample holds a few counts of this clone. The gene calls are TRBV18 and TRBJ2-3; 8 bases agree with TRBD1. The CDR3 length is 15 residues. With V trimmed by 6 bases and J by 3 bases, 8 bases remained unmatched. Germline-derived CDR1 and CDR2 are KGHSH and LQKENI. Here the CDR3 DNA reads TGTGCCAGCTCCAACCAACAGGGGGGAACAGATACGCAGTATTTT. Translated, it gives CASSNQQGGTDTQYF. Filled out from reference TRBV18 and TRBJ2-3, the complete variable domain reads NAGVMQNPRHLVRRRGQEARLRCSPMKGHSHVYWYRQLPEEGLKFMVYLQKENIIDESGMPKERFSAEFPKEGPSILRIQQVVRGDSAAYFCASSNQQGGTDTQYFGPGTRLTVL.

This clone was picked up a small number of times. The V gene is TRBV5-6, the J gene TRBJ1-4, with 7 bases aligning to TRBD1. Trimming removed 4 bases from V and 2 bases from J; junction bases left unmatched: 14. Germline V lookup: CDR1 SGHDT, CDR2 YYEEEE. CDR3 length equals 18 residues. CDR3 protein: CASSNRGWKVATNEKLFF. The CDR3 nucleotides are TGTGCCAGCAGCAACAGGGGATGGAAGGTGGCTACTAATGAAAAACTGTTTTTT.

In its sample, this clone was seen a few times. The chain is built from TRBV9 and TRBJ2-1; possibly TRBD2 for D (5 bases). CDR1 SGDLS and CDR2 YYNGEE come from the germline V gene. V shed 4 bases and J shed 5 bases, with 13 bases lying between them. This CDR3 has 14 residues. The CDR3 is CASSPASWDNEQFF. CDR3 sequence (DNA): TGTGCCAGCAGCCCGGCTAGCTGGGACAATGAGCAGTTCTTC.

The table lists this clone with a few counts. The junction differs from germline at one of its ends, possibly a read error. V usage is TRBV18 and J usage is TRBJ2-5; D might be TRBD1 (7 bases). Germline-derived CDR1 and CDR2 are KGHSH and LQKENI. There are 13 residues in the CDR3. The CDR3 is CASAPGGGETQYF. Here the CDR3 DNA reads TGTGCCAGCGCACCAGGAGGGGGCGAGACCCAGTACTTC.

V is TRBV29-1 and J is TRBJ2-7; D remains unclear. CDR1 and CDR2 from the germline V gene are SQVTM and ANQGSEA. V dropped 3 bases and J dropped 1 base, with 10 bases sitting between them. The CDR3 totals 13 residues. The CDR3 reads CSVDPGGSYEQYF. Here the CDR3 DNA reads TGCAGCGTTGATCCGGGTGGTTCCTACGAGCAGTACTTC.